These T cell receptor beta chains were read from a single sample in a study of post-analysis software for immune sequencing data. TCRdb reprocessed the PCR reads via MiXCR and lists one record per CDR3 protein. The data contain approximately 260,000 distinct CDR3 sequences, around 34% of them singletons. The sample taken for sequencing was blood. The origin of the receptors is a girl aged 10-17 years with multiple sclerosis. CDR3s include the opening cysteine and the closing phenylalanine or tryptophan. D genes are given only for firm matches. Clone sizes are given selectively: once, few, many, or a class where the clone is expanded.

TRBJ2-5,TRBV4-3,-,-,TGCGCCAGCAGCCAGGTGCGGGGGCCCCAAGAGACCCAGTACTTC,CASSQVRGPQETQYF
TRBJ2-7,TRBV5-5,-,-,TGTGCCAGCACCCCCCGCAGTACTTCTTTGGGGGAGCAGTACTTC,CASTPRSTSLGEQYF
TRBJ2-4,TRBV6-5,many,-,TGTGCCAGCAGTTCCAGACGTCCGGGTTCGACCAAAAACATTCAGTACTTC,CASSSRRPGSTKNIQYF
TRBJ2-6,TRBV6-5,many,TRBD1,TGTGCCAGCAAAAACAGGGGTGGTGGAGGGGCCAACGTCCTGACTTTC,CASKNRGGGGANVLTF
TRBJ2-7,TRBV11-3,-,TRBD1,TGTGCCAGCAGCCCGAGGGACAGGGGCCTATCCTACGAGCAGTACTTC,CASSPRDRGLSYEQYF
TRBJ1-6,TRBV12-3/TRBV12-4,-,-,TGTGCCAGCAGCACGGGCTTGAAGGGGTCACCCCTCCACTTT,CASSTGLKGSPLHF
TRBJ1-5,TRBV12-3/TRBV12-4,many,-,TGTGCCAGCAGTTTTGCGGACACTGATCAGCCCCAGCATTTT,CASSFADTDQPQHF
TRBJ1-2,TRBV6-5,-,-,TGTGCCAGCAGTGCCGTAAGCTATGGCTACACCTTC,CASSAVSYGYTF
TRBJ2-2,TRBV4-2,few,-,TGTGCCAGCAGCCAAGTGTTGGGGCGCGACACCGGGGAGCTGTTTTTT,CASSQVLGRDTGELFF
TRBJ2-1,TRBV7-3,few,-,TGTGCCGGCAGCTCCGGAAGCGAGGGGAGGAGGTTCTTC,CAGSSGSEGRRFF
TRBJ1-6,TRBV6-5,many,-,TGTGCCAGCAGTTACGGGACGAGCTCCTATAATTCACCCCTCCACTTT,CASSYGTSSYNSPLHF
TRBJ2-3,TRBV3-1,once,-,TGTGCCGGCAGCCAACCCAATCTTGAAGATACACAGTATTTT,CAGSQPNLEDTQYF
TRBJ2-5,TRBV4-1,many,-,TGCGCCAGCAGCCTTTTCATGGGTTCCGGGGAGACCCAGTACTTC,CASSLFMGSGETQYF
TRBJ1-5,TRBV20-1,few,-,TGCAGTGCTAGGGCGGGGGGCGGCAGTCAGCCCCAGCATTTT,CSARAGGGSQPQHF
TRBJ2-1,TRBV5-1,-,TRBD2,TGCGCCAGCAGCGAGACTAGCGGGGGCAATGAGCAGTTCTTC,CASSETSGGNEQFF
TRBJ2-3,TRBV27,many,TRBD1,TGTGCCAGCAGTCCCTTAAGGACAGGGGCAGATACGCAGTATTTT,CASSPLRTGADTQYF
TRBJ2-3,TRBV4-2,few,TRBD2,TGTGCCAGCAGCCAAGGGCGGGGGGGCACAGATACGCAGTATTTT,CASSQGRGGTDTQYF
TRBJ1-4,TRBV11-2,-,TRBD1,TGTGCCAGCAGCGGGACAGCAACTAATGAAAAACGGTTTTTT,CASSGTATNEKRFF
TRBJ1-1,TRBV29-1,few,-,TGCAGCATTGAACCGGGTCTCCTGAACACTGAAGCTTTCTTT,CSIEPGLLNTEAFF
TRBJ2-2,TRBV7-9,-,-,TGTGCCAGCAGCTTTAAGGGGCCAAGGCTTCGGACAACCGGGGAGCTGTTTTTT,CASSFKGPRLRTTGELFF
TRBJ2-1,TRBV5-1,few,-,TGCGCCAGCCGCTCGCCGGGGTACAATGAGCAGTTCTTC,CASRSPGYNEQFF
TRBJ1-2,TRBV3-1,-,-,TGTGCCAGCAGCCGCCGGGGAACGGACTATGGCTACACCTTC,CASSRRGTDYGYTF
TRBJ1-2,TRBV20-1,many,-,TGCAGTGCCGCGCCGGGACTGAACTATGGCTACACCTTC,CSAAPGLNYGYTF
TRBJ1-2,TRBV28,many,TRBD1,TGTGCCAGCAGTGGGACAGAGAGATATGGCTACACCTTC,CASSGTERYGYTF
TRBJ2-3,TRBV21-1,-,-,TGTGCCAGCAGCGATATAGCGGATACGCAGTATTTT,CASSDIADTQYF
TRBJ2-7,TRBV5-6,-,TRBD2,TGTGCCAGCAGCTCCGGGACTAGCGGGAGGGCCCCCTACGAGCAGTACTTC,CASSSGTSGRAPYEQYF